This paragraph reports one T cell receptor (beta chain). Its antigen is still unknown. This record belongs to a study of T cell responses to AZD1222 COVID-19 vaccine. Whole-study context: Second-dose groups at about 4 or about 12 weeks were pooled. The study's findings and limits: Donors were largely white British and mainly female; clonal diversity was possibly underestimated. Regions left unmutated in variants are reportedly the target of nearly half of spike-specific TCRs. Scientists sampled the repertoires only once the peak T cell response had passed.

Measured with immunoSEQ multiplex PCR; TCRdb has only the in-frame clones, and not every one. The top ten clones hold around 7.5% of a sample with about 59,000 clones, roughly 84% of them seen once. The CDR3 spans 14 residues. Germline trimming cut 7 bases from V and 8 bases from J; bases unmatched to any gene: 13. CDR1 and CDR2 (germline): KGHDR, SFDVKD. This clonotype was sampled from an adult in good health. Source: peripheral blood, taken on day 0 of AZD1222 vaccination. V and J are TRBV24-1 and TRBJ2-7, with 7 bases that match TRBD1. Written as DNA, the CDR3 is TGTGCCACCAGCCCGGCTGGGGACAGCCAAAAGCAGTACTTC. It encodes CATSPAGDSQKQYF.